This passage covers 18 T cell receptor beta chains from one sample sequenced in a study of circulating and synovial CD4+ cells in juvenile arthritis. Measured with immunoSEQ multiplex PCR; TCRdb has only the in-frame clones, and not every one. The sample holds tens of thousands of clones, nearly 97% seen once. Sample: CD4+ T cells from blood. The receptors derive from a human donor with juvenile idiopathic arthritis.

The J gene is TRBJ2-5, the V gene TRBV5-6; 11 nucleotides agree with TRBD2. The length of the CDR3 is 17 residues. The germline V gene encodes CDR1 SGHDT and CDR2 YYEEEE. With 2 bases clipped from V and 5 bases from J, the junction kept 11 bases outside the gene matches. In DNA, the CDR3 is TGTGCCAGCAGCTTAAAGCGACTAGCGGGGCTTGTCGAGACCCAGTACTTC. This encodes CASSLKRLAGLVETQYF.

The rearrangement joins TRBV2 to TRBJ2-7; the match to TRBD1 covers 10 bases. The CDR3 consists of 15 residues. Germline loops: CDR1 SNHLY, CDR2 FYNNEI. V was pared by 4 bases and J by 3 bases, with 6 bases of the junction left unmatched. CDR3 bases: TGTGCCAGCAGTGGGGACAGGGGCCTTTACTACGAGCAGTACTTC. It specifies CASSGDRGLYYEQYF.

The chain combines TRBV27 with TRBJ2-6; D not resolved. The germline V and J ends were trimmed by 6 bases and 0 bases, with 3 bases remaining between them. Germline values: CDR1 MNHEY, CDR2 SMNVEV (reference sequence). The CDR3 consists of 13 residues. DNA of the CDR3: TGTGCCAGCAGCTCCTCTGGGGCCAACGTCCTGACTTTC. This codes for CASSSSGANVLTF.

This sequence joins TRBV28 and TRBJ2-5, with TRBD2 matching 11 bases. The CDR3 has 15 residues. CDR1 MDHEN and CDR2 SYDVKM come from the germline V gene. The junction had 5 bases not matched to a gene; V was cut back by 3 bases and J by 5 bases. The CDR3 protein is CASSLPTSGSETQYF. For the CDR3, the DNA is TGTGCCAGCAGTTTGCCTACTAGCGGGAGTGAGACCCAGTACTTC.

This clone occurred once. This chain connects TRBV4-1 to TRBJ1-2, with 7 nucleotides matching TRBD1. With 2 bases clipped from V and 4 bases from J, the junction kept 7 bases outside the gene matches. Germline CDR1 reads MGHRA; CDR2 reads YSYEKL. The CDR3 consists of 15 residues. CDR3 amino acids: CASSQSSGGTYGYTF. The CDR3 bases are TGCGCCAGCAGCCAATCGTCAGGGGGGACCTATGGCTACACCTTC.

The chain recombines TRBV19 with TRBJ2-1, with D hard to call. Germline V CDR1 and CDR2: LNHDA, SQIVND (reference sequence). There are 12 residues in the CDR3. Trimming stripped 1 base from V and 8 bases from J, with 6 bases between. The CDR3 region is CASSIASHEQFF. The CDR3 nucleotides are TGTGCCAGTAGTATAGCTAGTCATGAGCAGTTCTTC.

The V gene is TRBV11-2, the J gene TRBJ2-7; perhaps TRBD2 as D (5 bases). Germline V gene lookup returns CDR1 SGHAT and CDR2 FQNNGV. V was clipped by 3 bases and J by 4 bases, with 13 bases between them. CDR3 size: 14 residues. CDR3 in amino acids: CASSLELGGYEQYF. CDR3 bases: TGTGCCAGCAGCTTGGAGCTCGGCGGGTACGAGCAGTACTTC.

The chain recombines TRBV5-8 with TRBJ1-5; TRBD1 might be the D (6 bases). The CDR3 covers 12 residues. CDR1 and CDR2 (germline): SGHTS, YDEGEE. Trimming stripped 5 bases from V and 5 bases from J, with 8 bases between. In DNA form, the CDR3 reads TGTGCCAGCAGTAGACAGGATCAGCCCCAGCATTTT. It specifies CASSRQDQPQHF.

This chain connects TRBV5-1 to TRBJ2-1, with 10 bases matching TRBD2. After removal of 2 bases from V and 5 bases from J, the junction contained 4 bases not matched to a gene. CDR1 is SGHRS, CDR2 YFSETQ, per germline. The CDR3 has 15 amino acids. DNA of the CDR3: TGCGCCAGCAGCTTCCAAACTAGCGGGAACAATGAGCAGTTCTTC. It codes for CASSFQTSGNNEQFF.

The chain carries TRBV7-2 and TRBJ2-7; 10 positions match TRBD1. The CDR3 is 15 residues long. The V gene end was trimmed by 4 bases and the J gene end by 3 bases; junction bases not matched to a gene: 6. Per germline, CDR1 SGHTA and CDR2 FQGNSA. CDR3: CASSYAGTGVYEQYF. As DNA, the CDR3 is TGTGCCAGCAGCTACGCCGGGACAGGGGTCTACGAGCAGTACTTC.

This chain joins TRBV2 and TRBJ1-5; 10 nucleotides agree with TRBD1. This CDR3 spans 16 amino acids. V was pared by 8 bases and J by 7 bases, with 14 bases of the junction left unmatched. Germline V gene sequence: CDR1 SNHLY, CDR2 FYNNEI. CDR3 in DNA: TGTGCCAGCCGCCGCGGGACAGGGGTTGAGGGGCAGCCCCAGCATTTT. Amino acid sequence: CASRRGTGVEGQPQHF.

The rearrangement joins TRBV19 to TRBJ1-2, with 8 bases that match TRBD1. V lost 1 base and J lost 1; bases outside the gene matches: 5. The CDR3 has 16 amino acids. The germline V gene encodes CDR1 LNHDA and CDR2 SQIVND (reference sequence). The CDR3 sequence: CASSIAVDRGNYGYTF. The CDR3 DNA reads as TGTGCCAGTAGTATAGCCGTCGACAGGGGTAACTATGGCTACACCTTC.

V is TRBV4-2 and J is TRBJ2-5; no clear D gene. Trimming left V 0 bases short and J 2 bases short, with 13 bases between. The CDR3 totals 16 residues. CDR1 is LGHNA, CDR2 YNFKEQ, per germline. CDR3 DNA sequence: TGTGCCAGCAGCCAAGAATCGCGGCGAGGTCAAGAGACCCAGTACTTC. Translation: CASSQESRRGQETQYF.

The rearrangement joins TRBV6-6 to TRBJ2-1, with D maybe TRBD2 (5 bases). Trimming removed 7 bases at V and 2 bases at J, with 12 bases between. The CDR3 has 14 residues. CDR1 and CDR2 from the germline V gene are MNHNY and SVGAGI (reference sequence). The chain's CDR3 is CASKSGSAYNEQFF. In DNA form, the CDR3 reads TGTGCCAGCAAATCGGGATCTGCCTACAATGAGCAGTTCTTC.

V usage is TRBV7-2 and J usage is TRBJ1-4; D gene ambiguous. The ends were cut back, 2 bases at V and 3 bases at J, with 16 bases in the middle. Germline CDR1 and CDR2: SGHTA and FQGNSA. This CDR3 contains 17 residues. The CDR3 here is CASSLSRRTTANEKLFF. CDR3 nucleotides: TGTGCCAGCAGCTTATCTCGACGGACTACAGCTAATGAAAAACTGTTTTTT.

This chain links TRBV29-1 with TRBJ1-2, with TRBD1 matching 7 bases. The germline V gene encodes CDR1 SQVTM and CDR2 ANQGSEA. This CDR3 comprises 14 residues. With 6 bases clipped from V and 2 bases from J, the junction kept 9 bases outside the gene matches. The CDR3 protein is CSVIDRASNYGYTF. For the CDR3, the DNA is TGCAGCGTCATAGACAGGGCCTCCAACTATGGCTACACCTTC.

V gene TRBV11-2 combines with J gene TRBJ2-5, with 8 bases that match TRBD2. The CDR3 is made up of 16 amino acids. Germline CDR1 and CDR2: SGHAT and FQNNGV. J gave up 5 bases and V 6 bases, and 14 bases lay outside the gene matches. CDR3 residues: CASRRGRGGRGETQYF. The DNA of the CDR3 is TGTGCCAGCAGACGTGGTCGGGGGGGGCGAGGTGAGACCCAGTACTTC.

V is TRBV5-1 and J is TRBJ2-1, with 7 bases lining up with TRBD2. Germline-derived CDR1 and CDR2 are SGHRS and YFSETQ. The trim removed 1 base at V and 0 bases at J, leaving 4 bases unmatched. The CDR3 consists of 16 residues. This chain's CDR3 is CASSLTSVSSYNEQFF. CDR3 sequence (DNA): TGCGCCAGCAGCTTGACTAGCGTAAGCTCCTACAATGAGCAGTTCTTC.